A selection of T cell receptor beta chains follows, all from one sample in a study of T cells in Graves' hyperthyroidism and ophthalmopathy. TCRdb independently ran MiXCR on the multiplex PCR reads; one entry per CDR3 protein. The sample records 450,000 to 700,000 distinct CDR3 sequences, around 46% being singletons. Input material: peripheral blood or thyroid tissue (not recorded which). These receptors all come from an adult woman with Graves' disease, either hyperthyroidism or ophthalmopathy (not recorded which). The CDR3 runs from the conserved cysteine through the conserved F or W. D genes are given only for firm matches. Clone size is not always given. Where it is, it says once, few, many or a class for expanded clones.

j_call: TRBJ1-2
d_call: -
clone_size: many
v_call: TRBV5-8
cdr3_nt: TGTGCCAGCAACTTGGAACAGAACTATGGCTACACCTTC
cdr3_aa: CASNLEQNYGYTF

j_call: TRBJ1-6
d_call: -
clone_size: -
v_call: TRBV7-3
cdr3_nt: TGTGCCAGCAGCCGTAACAGGGTTTCACCCCTCCACTTT
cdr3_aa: CASSRNRVSPLHF

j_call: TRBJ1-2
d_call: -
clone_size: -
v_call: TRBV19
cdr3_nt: TGTGCCAGTAGCCTCCGGGATTACTATGGCTACACCTTC
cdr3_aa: CASSLRDYYGYTF

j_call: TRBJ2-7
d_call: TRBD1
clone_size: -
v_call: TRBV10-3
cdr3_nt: TGTGCCATCGGACAGGGAGCCTACGAGCAGTACTTC
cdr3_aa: CAIGQGAYEQYF

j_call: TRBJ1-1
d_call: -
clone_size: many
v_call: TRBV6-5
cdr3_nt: TGTGCCAGCAAAGGAACTGAAGCTTTCTTT
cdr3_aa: CASKGTEAFF

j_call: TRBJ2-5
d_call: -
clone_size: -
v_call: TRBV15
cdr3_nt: TGTGCCGCCAGCAGAGGGACGGCACAAGAGACCCAGTACTTC
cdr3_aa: CAASRGTAQETQYF

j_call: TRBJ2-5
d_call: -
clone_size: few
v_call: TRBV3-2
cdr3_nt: TGTGCCAGCAGCCAAGGCGCGTCCCCCCTAGAGACCCAGTACTTC
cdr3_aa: CASSQGASPLETQYF

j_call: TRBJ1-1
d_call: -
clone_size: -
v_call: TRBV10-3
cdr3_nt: TGTGCCATCAGTGAGGAGGGGATGAATACGCTCTTT
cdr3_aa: CAISEEGMNTLF

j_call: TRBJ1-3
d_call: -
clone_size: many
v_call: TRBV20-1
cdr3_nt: TGCAGTGCTAGTAGTAGCATTGGAAACACCATATATTTT
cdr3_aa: CSASSSIGNTIYF

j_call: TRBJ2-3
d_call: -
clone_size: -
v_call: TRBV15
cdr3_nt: TGTGCCACCAGCAGAGCCCGCGCTGGGGGGTCAGATACGCAGTATTTT
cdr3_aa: CATSRARAGGSDTQYF

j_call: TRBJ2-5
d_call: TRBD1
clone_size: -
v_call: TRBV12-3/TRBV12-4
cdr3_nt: TGTGCCAGCAGTTTCGGACAGGGGGCGGAGGAGACCCAGTACTTC
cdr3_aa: CASSFGQGAEETQYF

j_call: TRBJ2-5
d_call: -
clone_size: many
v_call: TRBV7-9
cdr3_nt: TGTGCCAGCAGCTTAGGCCAGACTGAGACCCAGTACTTC
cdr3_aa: CASSLGQTETQYF

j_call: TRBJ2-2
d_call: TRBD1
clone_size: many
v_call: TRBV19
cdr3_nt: TGTGCCAGTAGCTACAGGGGGCCCGGGGAGCTGTTTTTT
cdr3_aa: CASSYRGPGELFF

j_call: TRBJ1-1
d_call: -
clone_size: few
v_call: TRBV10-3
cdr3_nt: TGTGCCATCAGTGTTGGACAGTTGAACACTGAAGCTTTCTTT
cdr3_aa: CAISVGQLNTEAFF

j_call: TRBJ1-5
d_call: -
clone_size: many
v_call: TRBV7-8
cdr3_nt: TGTGCCAGCAGCCTAGCGTTTTGGGGGAGCATCAATCAGCCCCAGCATTTT
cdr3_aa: CASSLAFWGSINQPQHF

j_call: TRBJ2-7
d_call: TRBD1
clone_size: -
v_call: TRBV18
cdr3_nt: TGTGCCAGCTCACCAGCCGGGACAGGTACCTACGAGCAGTACTTC
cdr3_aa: CASSPAGTGTYEQYF

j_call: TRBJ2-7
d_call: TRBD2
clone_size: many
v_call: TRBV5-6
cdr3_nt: TGTGCCAGCAGCTTGCCATTTAGCGGGACCTACGAGCAGTACTTC
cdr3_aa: CASSLPFSGTYEQYF

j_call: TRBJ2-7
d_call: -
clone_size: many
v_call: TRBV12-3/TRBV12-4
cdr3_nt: TGTGCCAGCAGTTTAGGTGGGGTGGTATCGTACTACGAGCAGTACTTC
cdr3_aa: CASSLGGVVSYYEQYF

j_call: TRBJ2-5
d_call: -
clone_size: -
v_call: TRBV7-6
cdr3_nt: TGTGCCAGCAGTAACAGGAGACAAGAGACCCAGTACTTC
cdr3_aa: CASSNRRQETQYF

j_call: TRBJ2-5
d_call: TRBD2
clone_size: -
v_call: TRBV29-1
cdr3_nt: TGCAGCCTCGGACTAGCGGGAGGAGAAGAGACCCAGTACTTC
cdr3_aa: CSLGLAGGEETQYF

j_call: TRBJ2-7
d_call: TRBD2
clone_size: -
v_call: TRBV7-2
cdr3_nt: TGTGCCAGCAGCCGTAAACTAGCGGGAGGCCTGTACTTC
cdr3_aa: CASSRKLAGGLYF

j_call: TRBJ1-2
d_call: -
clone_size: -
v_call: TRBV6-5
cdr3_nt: TGTGCCAGCAGTTCAAGGGGACGGGACTATGGCTACACCTTC
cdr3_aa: CASSSRGRDYGYTF

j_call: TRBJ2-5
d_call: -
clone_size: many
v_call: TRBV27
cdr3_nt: TGTGCCAGCAGTTTCGCCTATAACCAAGAGACCCAGTACTTC
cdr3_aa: CASSFAYNQETQYF